The clone carrying this T cell receptor beta chain occurred once. The data originate from a study of blood T cell repertoires in COVID-19. Background on the study: The study drew acute and convalescent COVID-19 samples from the United States, Italy and Spain.

Authors' processing steps: Scientists estimated how many nucleated cells there were by amplifying reference gene primers. Libraries were prepared by immunoSEQ multiplex PCR; TCRdb keeps only in-frame clonotypes and omits some of them. V, J and clone size were drawn from that table, and D and trimming were deduced from the DNA. The table records some 50,000 clones, around 68% of them present only once. What was sequenced was peripheral blood. This sequence originates from a woman in her seventies with acute or convalescent COVID-19.

In DNA form, the CDR3 reads TGTGCCAGCAGTGAAGTCCACGGGACAGGCGGCGGTTCACCCCTCCACTTT. It translates to CASSEVHGTGGGSPLHF. This chain connects TRBV6-1 to TRBJ1-6, with TRBD1 identical over 8 bases. V lost 1 base to trimming and J lost 9 bases; unmatched junction nucleotides: 11. The CDR3 sequence is 17 residues long. The germline CDR1 and CDR2 sequences are MNHNS and SASEGT.